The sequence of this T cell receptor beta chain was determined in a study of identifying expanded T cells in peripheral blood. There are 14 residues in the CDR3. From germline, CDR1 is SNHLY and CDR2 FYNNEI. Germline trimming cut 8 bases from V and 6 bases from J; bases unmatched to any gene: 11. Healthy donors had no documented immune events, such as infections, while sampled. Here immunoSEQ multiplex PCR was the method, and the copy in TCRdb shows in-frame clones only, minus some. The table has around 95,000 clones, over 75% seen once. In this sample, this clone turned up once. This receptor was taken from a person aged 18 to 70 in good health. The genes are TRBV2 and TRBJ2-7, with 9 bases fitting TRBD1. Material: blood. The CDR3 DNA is TGTGCCAGCTTCCGGGACAGGGACATAGGCGAGCAGTACTTC. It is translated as CASFRDRDIGEQYF. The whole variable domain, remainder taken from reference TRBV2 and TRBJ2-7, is EPEVTQTPSHQVTQMGQEVILRCVPISNHLYFYWYRQILGQKVEFLVSFYNNEISEKSEIFDDQFSVERPDGSNFTLKIRSTKLEDSAMYFCASFRDRDIGEQYFGPGTRLTVT.